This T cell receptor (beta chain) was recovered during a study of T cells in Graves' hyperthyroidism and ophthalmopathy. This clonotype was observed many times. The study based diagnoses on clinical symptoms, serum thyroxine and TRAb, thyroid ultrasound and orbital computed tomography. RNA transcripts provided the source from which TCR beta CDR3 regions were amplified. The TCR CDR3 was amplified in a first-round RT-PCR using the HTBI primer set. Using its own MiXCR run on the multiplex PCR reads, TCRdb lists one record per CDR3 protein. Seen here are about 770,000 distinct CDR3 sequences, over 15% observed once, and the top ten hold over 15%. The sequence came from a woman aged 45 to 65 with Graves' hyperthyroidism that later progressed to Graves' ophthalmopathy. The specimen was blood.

CDR3 sequence: CASSPRTGPGNTIYF. CDR3 in DNA: TGTGCCAGCAGCCCAAGGACAGGGCCAGGAAACACCATATATTTT. This chain uses TRBV11-2 with TRBJ1-3; 8 bases line up with TRBD1. The CDR3 is 15 amino acids. V was clipped by 5 bases and J by 4 bases; unmatched bases: 7. CDR1 and CDR2 (germline): SGHAT, FQNNGV.